This T cell receptor (beta chain) was documented in a study of blood T cell repertoires in COVID-19. Sequenced by immunoSEQ multiplex PCR; TCRdb stores in-frame clones only, minus some. In the table there are under 200,000 clones, about 83% of which are singletons. The CDR3 is 15 residues long. The chain combines TRBV21-1 with TRBJ1-1; the table names TRBD1, a call not compared with the DNA. TRBV21-1 is marked as a pseudogene. Material for sequencing was peripheral blood. The sequence derives from a man between 40 and 49 years old who had recovered from COVID-19. The DNA of the CDR3 is TGTGCCAGCAGCAAAGTTACAGGGGGCTTGACTGAAGCTTTCTTT. Translated: CASSKVTGGLTEAFF.